Below, one T cell receptor beta chain is given with its context. These data belong to a study of OX40 agonist ivuxolimab in advanced cancers. Method: immunoSEQ multiplex PCR; TCRdb's copy keeps in-frame clones and lacks some. The sample has approximately 44,000 clones, 90% to 95% seen once. Looked up from germline, CDR1 is MRHNA and CDR2 is SNTAGT. Trimming removed 2 bases from V and 4 bases from J; junction bases left unmatched: 3. This CDR3 is 15 amino acids long. The sequencing used CD4+ or CD8+ T cells sorted from blood, collected in a trial of the OX40 agonist ivuxolimab. The receptor was isolated from an adult with an advanced solid tumor such as melanoma, head and neck, liver or kidney cancer. The chain uses TRBV6-4 and TRBJ2-1, with 9 bases that match TRBD1. The DNA of the CDR3 is TGTGCCAGCAGTGACGGGACAGGGTTTTACAATGAGCAGTTCTTC. Translating it yields CASSDGTGFYNEQFF.